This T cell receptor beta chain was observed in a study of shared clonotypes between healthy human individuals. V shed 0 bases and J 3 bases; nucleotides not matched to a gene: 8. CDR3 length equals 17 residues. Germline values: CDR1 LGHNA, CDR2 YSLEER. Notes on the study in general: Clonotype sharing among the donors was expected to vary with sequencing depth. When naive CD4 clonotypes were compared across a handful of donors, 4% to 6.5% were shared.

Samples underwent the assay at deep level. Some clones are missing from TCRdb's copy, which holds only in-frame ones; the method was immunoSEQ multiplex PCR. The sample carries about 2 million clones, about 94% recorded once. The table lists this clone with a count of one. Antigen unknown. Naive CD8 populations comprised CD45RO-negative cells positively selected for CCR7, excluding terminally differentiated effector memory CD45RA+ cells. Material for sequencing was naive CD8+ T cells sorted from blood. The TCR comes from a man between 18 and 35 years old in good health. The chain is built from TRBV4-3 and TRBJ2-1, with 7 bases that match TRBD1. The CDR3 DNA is TGCGCCAGCAGCCAAGATGCCCCGACAGGGATCTACAATGAGCAGTTCTTC. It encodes CASSQDAPTGIYNEQFF.